The T cell receptor (beta chain) under discussion was sequenced for a study of T cell repertoires in cytomegalovirus infection. Turning to the study itself: The authors used CMV epitopes that were HLA-C-restricted (recently identified) and HLA-B-restricted (well studied). Shared public TCR beta signatures pointed to both CMV infection and a matching HLA type. Study-level points and caveats: What dominated the ex vivo response were HLA-C-restricted CMV-specific TCR beta clonotypes. Cumulative public TCR beta family frequency identified carriers of CMV plus the relevant HLA.

The sample holds a few counts of this clonotype. The antigen remains unidentified. V was cut by 1 base and J by 1 base, with 8 bases left in between. This CDR3 region has 14 residues. Via MiXCR, TCRdb re-called the reads, giving one row per CDR3 protein. The repertoire includes 70,000 to 95,000 distinct CDR3 sequences, approximately 30% of them detected once, and roughly 71% sits in the top ten. This TCR was recovered from a human donor in good health (CMV status not recorded). Some clones in this sample may be carry-over from other donors' samples. This rearrangement joins TRBV12-3 or TRBV12-4 to TRBJ2-7; D not certain. The source was CD8+ T cells from cultured PBMCs, collected from culture after CMV antigen stimulation. The CDR3 protein is CASSLGLGSYEQYF. CDR3 in DNA: TGTGCCAGCAGTTTAGGGCTGGGATCCTACGAGCAGTACTTC.